Presented here are 14 T cell receptor beta chains from one specimen sequenced in a study of cytomegalovirus exposure and HLA in healthy donors. The PCR was carried out with 60 Vbeta primers and 13 Jbeta primers. Sequencing was performed with immunoSEQ multiplex PCR; in TCRdb, only in-frame clones are kept and a portion is missing. The sample holds 100,000 to 150,000 clones; about 78% are singletons and the top ten take about 7.9%. Sequenced sample: PBMCs. These receptors were collected from a woman aged 40 to 50 in good health and CMV-seropositive.

V gene TRBV5-4 combines with J gene TRBJ2-7, with D unresolved. This CDR3 is 14 amino acids long. The V end lost 0 bases, the J end lost 2 bases, and 9 bases lay between the germline ends. Germline CDR1 reads SGHNT; CDR2 reads YYREEE (reference sequence). CDR3 loop: CASSLAELPYEQYF. The CDR3 bases are TGTGCCAGCAGCTTGGCCGAGTTACCCTACGAGCAGTACTTC.

The rearrangement links TRBV5-1 to TRBJ2-1, with D hard to call. With 0 bases removed from V and 4 bases from J, the gap between germline ends came to 11 bases. The CDR3 sequence is 15 residues long. The germline V gene encodes CDR1 SGHRS and CDR2 YFSETQ. As DNA, the CDR3 is TGCGCCAGCAGCTTGGCTGCGACGACATACAATGAGCAGTTCTTC. Protein sequence: CASSLAATTYNEQFF.

This rearrangement joins TRBV5-6 to TRBJ2-6; TRBD1 is a possible D gene (6 bases). Germline V lookup: CDR1 SGHDT, CDR2 YYEEEE. CDR3 length: 16 amino acids. Trimming stripped 0 bases from V and 4 bases from J, with 11 bases between. The CDR3 DNA sequence: TGTGCCAGCAGCTTGGACAGGGTGGCAGGGGCCAACGTCCTGACTTTC. Amino acids: CASSLDRVAGANVLTF.

The chain has TRBV6-6 and TRBJ1-3; 8 bases fit TRBD1. Germline loops: CDR1 MNHNY, CDR2 SVGAGI (reference sequence). The CDR3 runs 16 residues. Trimming at V came to 4 bases and at J to 4 bases, leaving 9 bases not matched to a gene. The CDR3 sequence: CASSSTQGAGGNTIYF. The CDR3 DNA sequence: TGTGCCAGCAGTTCCACCCAGGGGGCAGGGGGAAACACCATATATTTT.

This clone was detected a few times. The V gene is TRBV14, the J gene TRBJ1-2, with D possibly matching TRBD1 (6 bases). Germline V gene sequence: CDR1 SGHDN, CDR2 FVKESK. The CDR3 covers 13 residues. Deletions cut 4 bases from V and 5 bases from J, with 11 bases between. The CDR3 DNA sequence: TGTGCCAGCAGCCCTGACAGGACTTATGGCTACACCTTC. Its translation is CASSPDRTYGYTF.

The chain carries TRBV7-8 and TRBJ1-1, with D possibly being TRBD1 (6 bases). Germline lookup yields CDR1 SGHVS and CDR2 FQNEAQ. Trimming took off 0 bases at V and 3 bases at J, with 8 bases between the two ends. The CDR3 is made up of 14 amino acids. The CDR3 protein is CASSLAQGYTEAFF. The CDR3 nucleotides are TGTGCCAGCAGCTTAGCACAGGGATACACTGAAGCTTTCTTT.

This clone showed up just once. The chain recombines TRBV5-1 with TRBJ2-7; weak D call: TRBD1 (6 bases). Germline V gene lookup returns CDR1 SGHRS and CDR2 YFSETQ. The CDR3 has 15 amino acids. V lost 4 bases, J lost 2 bases, and 16 bases lay in between. The CDR3 loop reads CASSINRVEAYEQYF. The CDR3 DNA follows: TGCGCCAGCAGCATTAACAGGGTAGAGGCCTACGAGCAGTACTTC.

J is TRBJ2-7 and V is TRBV20-1; weak D call: TRBD1 (6 bases). Germline V gene lookup returns CDR1 DFQATT and CDR2 SNEGSKA (reference sequence). The CDR3 runs 11 residues. Between the trimmed V and J ends, which lost 4 bases and 4 bases, there was a span of 8 bases. The CDR3 loop reads CSATDRYEQYF. The CDR3 DNA reads as TGCAGTGCTACGGACAGATACGAGCAGTACTTC.

The chain joins TRBV6-5 to TRBJ2-7, with D possibly being TRBD2 (5 bases). V shed 5 bases and J shed 7 bases, with 21 bases lying between them. Germline lookup yields CDR1 MNHEY and CDR2 SVGAGI. There are 15 residues in the CDR3. As DNA, the CDR3 is TGTGCCAGCAGTACGGGGTCCGGGCCCCCCATAGAGCAGTACTTC. Its protein product is CASSTGSGPPIEQYF.

This sequence joins TRBV7-2 and TRBJ1-1; D call uncertain. The length of the CDR3 is 14 residues. Germline assignment: CDR1 SGHTA and CDR2 FQGNSA. V lost 5 bases and J lost 6, with 16 bases in between. CDR3 region: CASSLPRESAEAFF. CDR3 DNA: TGTGCCAGCAGCCTTCCGAGGGAATCGGCTGAAGCTTTCTTT.

This chain connects TRBV6-5 to TRBJ1-1; D unclear. The V gene lost 5 bases and the J gene lost 4 bases, with 5 bases spanning the gap. There are 11 residues in the CDR3. The germline V gene encodes CDR1 MNHEY and CDR2 SVGAGI. For the CDR3, the DNA is TGTGCCAGCAGTGGCCCCACTGAAGCTTTCTTT. Translating gives CASSGPTEAFF.

The chain links TRBV25-1 to TRBJ2-3; D is perhaps TRBD2 (6 bases). CDR1 is MGHDK and CDR2 is SYGVNS in the germline V gene. CDR3 length equals 13 residues. V was trimmed by 9 bases and J by 8 bases, leaving 18 bases between them. The CDR3 loop is CASTGLDDTTQYF. The CDR3 region has the DNA TGTGCCAGTACGGGACTTGATGACACTACGCAGTATTTT.

The rearrangement uses TRBV7-2 and TRBJ1-4, with D possibly TRBD1 on 5 matching bases. Germline loops: CDR1 SGHTA, CDR2 FQGNSA. CDR3 size: 16 residues. Trimming left V 5 bases short and J 0 bases short, with 13 bases between. CDR3 loop: CASSPGLHATNEKLFF. CDR3 bases: TGTGCCAGCAGCCCGGGACTCCACGCAACTAATGAAAAACTGTTTTTT. Complete variable domain (other parts from reference TRBV7-2 and TRBJ1-4): GAGVSQSPSNKVTEKGKDVELRCDPISGHTALYWYRQSLGQGLEFLIYFQGNSAPDKSGLPSDRFSAERTGGSVSTLTIQRTQQEDSAVYLCASSPGLHATNEKLFFGSGTQLSVL.

The chain joins TRBV5-1 to TRBJ1-4; D unclear. The CDR3 totals 14 residues. Trimming shortened V by 6 bases and J by 3 bases, and 12 bases separated the two germline ends. Germline V gene sequence: CDR1 SGHRS, CDR2 YFSETQ. The CDR3 loop reads CASKPDLSNEKLFF. CDR3 DNA sequence: TGCGCCAGCAAACCCGACTTATCTAATGAAAAACTGTTTTTT.